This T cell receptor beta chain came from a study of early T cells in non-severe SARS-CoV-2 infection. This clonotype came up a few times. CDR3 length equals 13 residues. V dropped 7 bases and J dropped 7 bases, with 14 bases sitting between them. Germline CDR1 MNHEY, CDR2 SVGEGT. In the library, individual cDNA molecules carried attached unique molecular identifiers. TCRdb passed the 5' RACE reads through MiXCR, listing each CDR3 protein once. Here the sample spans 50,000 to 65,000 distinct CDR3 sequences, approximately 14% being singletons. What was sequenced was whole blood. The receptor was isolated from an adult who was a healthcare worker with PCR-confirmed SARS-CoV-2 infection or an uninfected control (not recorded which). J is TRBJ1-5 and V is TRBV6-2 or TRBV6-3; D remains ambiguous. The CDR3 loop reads CASTTLERQPQHF. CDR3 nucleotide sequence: TGTGCCAGCACCACTTTGGAACGCCAGCCCCAGCATTTT.